Reported below is one T cell receptor (beta chain). What this receptor recognizes is not known. No much larger clone is present one base from it, and per-base qualities are unavailable. The CDR3 goes from the cysteine to the phenylalanine over 16 residues. Just CDR3 DNA is preserved here, 48 bases in frame from base 1. Clipping removes 5 bases from V and 6 bases from J, with 10 as the unmatched junction base count. From a lookup of the germline V gene (reference sequence), CDR1 and CDR2 are MNHEY and SMNVEV. This sample was taken from a study of T cell repertoires in MIS-A myocarditis (dated by TCRdb to the early 2020s). The QIAamp DNA FFPE kit was used to extract genomic DNA from formalin-fixed paraffin-embedded autopsy tissue. Amplification of TCRbeta CDR3 regions relied on the immunoSEQ bias-controlled multiplex PCR, followed by high-throughput sequencing. The study's processing was this. The immunoSEQ vendor pipeline collapsed and filtered the CDR3 sequences so that the abundance and frequency of each unique TCRbeta CDR3 could be quantified. Using a 90% global sequence identity threshold, CD-HIT clustered dominant CDR3 amino acid sequences together with SARS-CoV-2-specific ImmuneCODE TCRbeta sequences. Clones with frequencies of 0.1 to 1 were classed as hyperexpanded, and 0.01 to 0.1 as large. The CDR3 amino acid sequences and the V and J gene assignments of the dominant clones were confirmed with MiXCR. The R stringdist package was used to calculate Levenshtein distances between the patient clonotypes and the ImmuneCODE hits. In its TCRdb copy, this immuneACCESS table keeps in-frame sequences only and misses some clones. Where compared with another copy, unresolved V genes explain less than half of these, and the others have no known cause. V, J and clone size are those of that table, while D and trimming were read from the DNA. The sample table records about 5,800 clones; nearly 80% of these occur just once. About three fifths of the sample is held by the ten biggest clonotypes.

This sequence originates from a man between 18 and 29 years old with fulminant myocarditis from multisystem inflammatory syndrome in adults (MIS-A) after COVID-19. This chain is built from TRBV27 and TRBJ2-3; TRBD2 lines up with 11 middle nucleotides. What was sequenced was interventricular septum heart tissue obtained at autopsy. The sample's cell subset or site label, decoded: cardiac tissue sample (left or right ventricle, interventricular septum, or pericardium). The CDR3 loop reads CASSGGSGGAEDTQYF. Read as DNA, the sequence is TGTGCCAGCAGTGGGGGTAGCGGGGGGGCCGAGGATACGCAGTATTTT.